What follows are 5 T cell receptor beta chains derived from one specimen sequenced in a study of vaccination effects on CD4 cells after COVID-19. Using viral peptide pools, the ViraFEST assay grew out antigen-specific CD4+ T cells prior to sequencing. CD4+ T cell isolation took place after 10 days of culture. The vaccine given was either BNT162b2 or mRNA-1273, in two doses. Antigens for these TCRs are unknown. The table came from immunoSEQ multiplex PCR; TCRdb's copy has only in-frame clones and leaves some out. Of fewer than 50,000 clones listed, roughly 79% are singletons. The sample in question was CD4+ T cells from PBMCs cultured with HCoV-NL63 spike peptides, obtained after COVID-19 vaccination. All receptors derive from a human donor who received a COVID-19 vaccine. Some clones in this sample may be carry-over from other donors' samples.

This chain links TRBV7-2 with TRBJ2-7; TRBD2 might be the D (7 bases). The CDR3 runs to 15 residues. V was cut by 0 bases and J by 1 base, with 10 bases left in between. Germline CDR1 and CDR2: SGHTA and FQGNSA. CDR3 protein: CASSLAGGPSYEQYV. DNA for the CDR3: TGTGCCAGCAGCTTAGCGGGGGGGCCTTCCTACGAGCAGTACGTC.

The chain combines TRBV5-1 with TRBJ2-5, with 8 bases matching TRBD2. Germline values: CDR1 SGHRS, CDR2 YFSETQ. The ends lost 2 bases at V and 4 bases at J; junction bases unmatched: 7. The CDR3 has 15 residues. The CDR3 DNA sequence: TGCGCCAGCAGCTTACTGACTAGCGCTCCAGAGACCCAGTACTTC. It encodes CASSLLTSAPETQYF.

The CDR3 spells CASSRDDTEAFF. The DNA of the CDR3 is TGTGCCAGCAGTCGGGACGACACTGAAGCTTTCTTT. This chain links TRBV6-2 or TRBV6-3 with TRBJ1-1; perhaps TRBD1 as D (5 bases). Germline loops: CDR1 MNHEY, CDR2 SVGEGT. Trimming took off 5 bases at V and 3 bases at J, with 7 bases between the two ends. The CDR3 is 12 residues long.

This clone was counted between two and nine times. J is TRBJ2-1 and V is TRBV9; the D gene could be TRBD1 or TRBD2 (6 bases each). The CDR3 sequence is 16 residues long. Per the germline V gene, CDR1 is SGDLS and CDR2 is YYNGEE. Trimming took 4 bases from V and 2 from J, leaving 16 bases between them. As DNA, the CDR3 is TGTGCCAGCAGCCCTAAGGGGGGACGTACCTACAATGAGCAGTTCTTC. This sequence encodes CASSPKGGRTYNEQFF.

CDR3 residues: CASSMRLDLGGYTF. CDR3 nucleotide sequence: TGTGCCAGTAGTATGCGGTTGGACCTGGGTGGCTACACCTTC. The chain combines TRBV19 with TRBJ1-2; unclear D gene. The germline V gene encodes CDR1 LNHDA and CDR2 SQIVND (reference sequence). CDR3 length: 14 amino acids. V was pared by 3 bases and J by 7 bases, with 15 bases between.